This entry features one TCR beta chain sequence. Its cognate antigen is unknown. This CDR3 is built from 15 residues. Trimming took off 2 bases at V and 4 bases at J, with 14 bases between the two ends. Germline V lookup: CDR1 SEHNR, CDR2 FQNEAQ (reference sequence). The sample originates from a study of cytomegalovirus exposure and HLA in healthy donors. PCR used 60 Vbeta primers and 13 Jbeta primers. Here immunoSEQ multiplex PCR was the method, and the copy in TCRdb shows in-frame clones only, minus some. This sample carries about 120,000 clones, almost 85% of them seen once, and the ten largest clones take roughly 1.5%. Study-level results: Upon later analysis, TCR association rates were observed to vary by HLA locus, being highest for DRB1 and lowest for HLA-C. Accurate prediction of HLA-A and HLA-B alleles (for most subjects) was reportedly achieved from TCR beta sequences.

The receptor's source is a woman younger than 30 in good health and CMV-seronegative. The rearrangement joins TRBV7-9 to TRBJ1-2; no clear D. Sequencing used PBMCs. For the CDR3, the DNA is TGTGCCAGCAGCTTAAGTCGTGGGCACCCCTATGGCTACACCTTC. This sequence encodes CASSLSRGHPYGYTF.